This T cell receptor (beta chain) is from a study of blood T cell repertoires in COVID-19. Seattle-derived patients entered the study during active infection and were followed longitudinally. J was trimmed by 1 base and V by 3 bases; bases with no gene match: 8. Germline lookup yields CDR1 LGHNA and CDR2 YSLEER. The CDR3 extends over 17 amino acids. Original processing notes: From reference gene primer amplification, estimates of nucleated cell counts were derived. TCRdb's table, derived via immunoSEQ multiplex PCR, lists solely in-frame clones and lacks some. V and J calls and clone size are given by that table; D and trimming were obtained from the DNA. The sample shows tens of thousands of clones, 65% to 90% of them seen only once.

Sequences were obtained from peripheral blood. This receptor was obtained from a man between 45 and 60 years old with COVID-19, enrolled during active disease. The J gene is TRBJ2-7, the V gene TRBV4-3; 11 bases line up with TRBD2. The CDR3 reads CASSHRGGTSGSYEQYF. CDR3 nucleotides: TGCGCCAGCAGCCATAGGGGGGGGACTAGCGGTTCCTACGAGCAGTACTTC.